These 20 T cell receptor beta chains were all obtained from the same sample, sequenced in a study of blood T cell repertoires in COVID-19. This table comes from immunoSEQ multiplex PCR, and its TCRdb copy is limited to in-frame clones, with some not included. The sample contains 70,000 to 85,000 clones, around 83% of which appear only once. Sample: peripheral blood. These receptors all stem from a human donor in a cohort sampled during active COVID-19.

This clone was seen a single time. The chain uses TRBV13 and TRBJ1-4; 10 positions agree with TRBD1. V trimming: 0 bases; J trimming: 4 bases; junction bases outside the gene matches: 11. CDR1 PRHDT and CDR2 FYEKMQ come from the germline V gene (reference sequence). The CDR3 runs 19 residues. CDR3 nucleotide sequence: TGTGCCAGCAGCTTAGGCCTGTATCGCGGGACAGGGGATAATGAAAAACTGTTTTTT. Translation: CASSLGLYRGTGDNEKLFF.

Only a few counts were recorded for this clone. V usage is TRBV6-6 and J usage is TRBJ1-3; weak D call: TRBD1 (6 bases). In germline, CDR1 is MNHNY, CDR2 SVGAGI (reference sequence). V was cut by 5 bases and J by 0 bases, with 17 bases left in between. This CDR3 is 17 amino acids long. CDR3 amino acids: CASSPQTGPFSGNTIYF. In DNA form, the CDR3 reads TGTGCCAGCAGTCCTCAGACAGGCCCCTTCTCTGGAAACACCATATATTTT.

The V gene is TRBV5-1, the J gene TRBJ1-4, with TRBD1 identical over 8 bases. After removal of 0 bases from V and 6 bases from J, the junction contained 4 bases not matched to a gene. The CDR3 is made up of 15 amino acids. Germline lookup yields CDR1 SGHRS and CDR2 YFSETQ. The CDR3 protein is CASSLGDRFDEKLFF. In DNA form, the CDR3 reads TGCGCCAGCAGCTTGGGGGACAGGTTTGATGAAAAACTGTTTTTT.

The CDR3 spells CASRALQGGNSPLHF. In DNA form, the CDR3 reads TGTGCCAGCAGGGCCCTACAGGGTGGGAATTCACCCCTCCACTTT. The chain links TRBV6-4 to TRBJ1-6; D might be TRBD1 (6 bases). Trimming removed 6 bases from V and 7 bases from J, with 16 bases in between. The length of the CDR3 is 15 residues. Germline V CDR1 and CDR2: MRHNA, SNTAGT.

The chain carries TRBV27 and TRBJ1-2; tentatively, D is TRBD1 (5 bases). This CDR3 has 15 residues. CDR1 is MNHEY and CDR2 is SMNVEV in the germline V gene (reference sequence). Between the trimmed V and J ends, which lost 2 bases and 6 bases, there was a span of 16 bases. CDR3: CASSLKSPGYDGYTF. Written as DNA, the CDR3 is TGTGCCAGCAGTTTAAAGTCCCCAGGGTACGATGGCTACACCTTC.

This clone was counted once. The chain employs TRBV9 and TRBJ2-7; 7 bases fit TRBD2. The CDR3 has 15 residues. The germline V gene encodes CDR1 SGDLS and CDR2 YYNGEE. V trimming: 0 bases; J trimming: 0 bases; junction bases outside the gene matches: 3. Here the CDR3 DNA reads TGTGCCAGCAGCGTAGGGGGAGGGGACTCCTACGAGCAGTACTTC. Encoded protein: CASSVGGGDSYEQYF. Full variable domain (rest looked up from reference TRBV9 and TRBJ2-7): DSGVTQTPKHLITATGQRVTLRCSPRSGDLSVYWYQQSLDQGLQFLIQYYNGEERAKGNILERFSAQQFPDLHSELNLSSLELGDSALYFCASSVGGGDSYEQYFGPGTRLTVT.

This clone has only a few counts. This chain links TRBV7-9 with TRBJ1-6; the match to TRBD1 covers 8 bases. The length of the CDR3 is 16 residues. Looked up from germline, CDR1 is SEHNR and CDR2 is FQNEAQ (reference sequence). V dropped 3 bases and J dropped 7; count of bases not matched to a gene: 8. In DNA form, the CDR3 reads TGTGCCAGCAGCTTCCCGCCGGGACAGGCAAATTCACCCCTCCACTTT. Residues: CASSFPPGQANSPLHF.

V and J are TRBV30 and TRBJ1-6; 8 nucleotides align to TRBD1. Per the germline V gene, CDR1 is GTSNPN and CDR2 is SVGIG (reference sequence). The CDR3 runs to 14 residues. After removal of 3 bases from V and 7 bases from J, the junction contained 5 bases not matched to a gene. CDR3 DNA sequence: TGTGCCTGGAGCCTACGACAGGGGAATTCACCCCTCCACTTT. It yields the protein CAWSLRQGNSPLHF.

The chain uses TRBV7-3 and TRBJ1-1; 8 bases are a match to TRBD1. Germline CDR1 is SGHTA and CDR2 is FQGTGA. V lost 2 bases to trimming and J lost 2 bases; unmatched junction nucleotides: 1. The CDR3 runs 14 residues. The CDR3 nucleotides are TGTGCCAGCAGCTTACCAGGGGGCAACACTGAAGCTTTCTTT. It is translated as CASSLPGGNTEAFF.

The chain has TRBV24-1 and TRBJ1-5, with D maybe TRBD1 (6 bases). Germline CDR1 and CDR2: KGHDR and SFDVKD. The CDR3 length is 15 residues. V lost 4 bases, J lost 9 bases, and 18 bases lay in between. In DNA, the CDR3 is TGTGCCACCAGTGACACTCGAGAGGACAGTGGGCCCCAGCATTTT. It is translated as CATSDTREDSGPQHF.

This clone was counted between two and nine times. The chain links TRBV25-1 to TRBJ2-7; 9 bases line up with TRBD1. In germline, CDR1 is MGHDK, CDR2 SYGVNS. Losses at the gene ends were 5 bases for V and 3 bases for J; bases not matched to a gene: 8. The CDR3 length is 15 residues. CDR3 coding DNA: TGTGCCAGCAGTCGACCCGGGACAGGGTACTACGAGCAGTACTTC. Translating it yields CASSRPGTGYYEQYF.

This clone was detected a few times. The genes are TRBV2 and TRBJ2-7; 10 nucleotides align to TRBD2. CDR1 SNHLY and CDR2 FYNNEI come from the germline V gene. The CDR3 covers 15 residues. The V and J ends lost 6 bases and 0 bases, in that order; junction bases with no gene match: 5. CDR3 residues: CASRFSGGSSYEQYF. The DNA of the CDR3 is TGTGCCAGCAGATTTAGCGGGGGGAGCTCCTACGAGCAGTACTTC. The whole variable domain, remainder taken from reference TRBV2 and TRBJ2-7, is EPEVTQTPSHQVTQMGQEVILRCVPISNHLYFYWYRQILGQKVEFLVSFYNNEISEKSEIFDDQFSVERPDGSNFTLKIRSTKLEDSAMYFCASRFSGGSSYEQYFGPGTRLTVT.

The V and J genes are TRBV19 and TRBJ1-6; weak D call: TRBD1 (5 bases). The CDR3 contains 15 residues. Germline CDR1 and CDR2: LNHDA and SQIVND (reference sequence). Deletions cut 5 bases from V and 10 bases from J, with 18 bases between. The CDR3 DNA follows: TGTGCCAGTAGTCCTCGAACCAGGGTCGGATCACCCCTCCACTTT. Translating it yields CASSPRTRVGSPLHF.

This chain joins TRBV7-3 and TRBJ2-1; possible D gene TRBD2, 7 bases. The germline CDR1 and CDR2 sequences are SGHTA and FQGTGA. Trimming cost V 5 bases and J 7 bases, with 18 bases left between them. This CDR3 spans 15 amino acids. The CDR3 region is CASSPVGGGRNEQFF. The CDR3 DNA is TGTGCCAGCAGCCCGGTGGGAGGGGGTCGGAATGAGCAGTTCTTC.

V is TRBV7-9 and J is TRBJ2-7; 8 bases match TRBD1. CDR1 and CDR2 from the germline V gene are SEHNR and FQNEAQ (reference sequence). This CDR3 has 15 residues. V lost 6 bases to trimming and J lost 0 bases; unmatched junction nucleotides: 7. The CDR3, as DNA: TGTGCCAGCAGGCCGAGGACAGGGAGCTCCTACGAGCAGTACTTC. Translated, it gives CASRPRTGSSYEQYF.

This CDR3 is CASSGGLGGTGELFF. The DNA of the CDR3 is TGTGCCAGTAGTGGTGGACTAGGTGGCACCGGGGAGCTGTTTTTT. The genes are TRBV19 and TRBJ2-2, with 7 nucleotides matching TRBD2. This CDR3 spans 15 amino acids. V lost 5 bases to trimming and J lost 4 bases; unmatched junction nucleotides: 7. CDR1 and CDR2 (germline): LNHDA, SQIVND (reference sequence).

The chain is built from TRBV19 and TRBJ2-7; 10 bases map to TRBD2. The J segment lost 2 bases and the V segment lost 3 bases, leaving 10 bases of the junction unmatched. The CDR3 is 17 residues long. From germline, CDR1 is LNHDA and CDR2 SQIVND (reference sequence). Written as DNA, the CDR3 is TGTGCCAGTAGTATCCGAGCGGGAGGGAGAAGGGCCTACGAGCAGTACTTC. As protein: CASSIRAGGRRAYEQYF.

This clone came up a few times. The rearrangement uses TRBV28 and TRBJ2-7; TRBD1 matches at 7 bases. With 7 bases clipped from V and 1 base from J, the junction kept 10 bases outside the gene matches. Germline CDR1 reads MDHEN; CDR2 reads SYDVKM. The CDR3 length is 15 residues. CDR3 nucleotide sequence: TGTGCCAGCACCCTCGCCAGGACAGGTTCCTACGAGCAGTACTTC. Translated: CASTLARTGSYEQYF.

The rearrangement uses TRBV27 and TRBJ2-7, with 8 bases that match TRBD2. The CDR3 spans 13 residues. V trimming: 6 bases; J trimming: 5 bases; junction bases outside the gene matches: 6. Per the germline V gene, CDR1 is MNHEY and CDR2 is SMNVEV (reference sequence). CDR3 sequence: CASRRGEMDEQYF. The CDR3 bases are TGTGCCAGCAGGCGGGGGGAGATGGACGAGCAGTACTTC.

This sequence joins TRBV28 and TRBJ1-1, with 8 bases identical to TRBD1. V shed 5 bases and J 2 bases; nucleotides not matched to a gene: 4. The CDR3 is 14 residues long. In germline, CDR1 is MDHEN, CDR2 SYDVKM. The CDR3 sequence is CASSPGQDNTEAFF. The CDR3 nucleotides read TGTGCCAGCAGTCCGGGACAGGATAACACTGAAGCTTTCTTT.